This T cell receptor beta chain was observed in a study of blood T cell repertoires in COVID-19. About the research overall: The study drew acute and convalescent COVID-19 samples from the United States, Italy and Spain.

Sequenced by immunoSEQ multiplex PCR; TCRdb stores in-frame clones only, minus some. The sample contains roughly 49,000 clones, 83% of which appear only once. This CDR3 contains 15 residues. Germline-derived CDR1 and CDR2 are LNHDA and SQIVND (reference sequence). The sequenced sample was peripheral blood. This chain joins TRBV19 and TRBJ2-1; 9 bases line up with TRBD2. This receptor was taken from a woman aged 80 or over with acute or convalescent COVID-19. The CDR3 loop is CASSGELPPYNEQFF. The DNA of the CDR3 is TGTGCTTCTAGCGGGGAGCTACCACCCTACAATGAGCAGTTCTTC.